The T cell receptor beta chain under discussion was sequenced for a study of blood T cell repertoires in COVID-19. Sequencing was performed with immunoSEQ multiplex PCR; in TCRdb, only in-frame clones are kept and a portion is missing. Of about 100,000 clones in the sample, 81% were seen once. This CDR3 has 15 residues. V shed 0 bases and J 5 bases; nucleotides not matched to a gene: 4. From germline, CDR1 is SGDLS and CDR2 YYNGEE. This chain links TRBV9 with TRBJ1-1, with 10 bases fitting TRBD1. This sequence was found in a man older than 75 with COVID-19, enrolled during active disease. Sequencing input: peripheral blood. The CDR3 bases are TGTGCCAGCAGCGTAGGATCGGGACAGGGGACTGAAGCTTTCTTT. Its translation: CASSVGSGQGTEAFF.